These 30 T cell receptor beta chains originate from one sample sequenced in a study of cytomegalovirus exposure and HLA in healthy donors. Produced via immunoSEQ multiplex PCR; TCRdb's table is partial and in-frame only. The table has about 360,000 clones, 80% to 90% seen once. The sequenced material came from PBMCs. These receptor sequences come from a woman aged 18-29 years in good health and CMV-seronegative.

The chain uses TRBV30 and TRBJ2-2, with TRBD2 as a possible D gene (5 bases). CDR3 length equals 14 residues. V lost 4 bases, J lost 2 bases, and 11 bases lay in between. CDR1 and CDR2 from the germline V gene are GTSNPN and SVGIG (reference sequence). The CDR3 bases are TGTGCCTGGAATCCTAGCTTAAACACCGGGGAGCTGTTTTTT. Translating it yields CAWNPSLNTGELFF. The whole variable domain, filled in from reference TRBV30 and TRBJ2-2, reads SQTIHQWPATLVQPVGSPLSLECTVEGTSNPNLYWYRQAAGRGLQLLFYSVGIGQISSEVPQNLSASRPQDRQFILSSKKLLLSDSGFYLCAWNPSLNTGELFFGEGSRLTVL.

The chain is built from TRBV6-5 and TRBJ1-1; the D gene is possibly TRBD1 (6 bases). The V end lost 4 bases, the J end lost 3 bases, and 9 bases lay between the germline ends. This CDR3 has 13 residues. Germline CDR1 reads MNHEY; CDR2 reads SVGAGI. The CDR3 DNA reads TGTGCCAGCAGTTGGTACAGGGACACTGAAGCTTTCTTT. Translating gives CASSWYRDTEAFF.

The chain couples TRBV27 to TRBJ1-5; D is uncertain. The CDR3 loop spans 16 amino acids. Looked up from germline, CDR1 is MNHEY and CDR2 is SMNVEV (reference sequence). Trimming left V 1 base short and J 3 bases short, with 13 bases between. CDR3 nucleotides: TGTGCCAGCAGTTTATTAGGAGTTCGTGCCAATCAGCCCCAGCATTTT. As protein: CASSLLGVRANQPQHF.

This chain uses TRBV7-9 with TRBJ2-2; 8 bases are shared with TRBD1. The CDR3 length is 14 residues. Germline assignment: CDR1 SEHNR and CDR2 FQNEAQ (reference sequence). J lost 7 bases, V lost 3 bases, and 4 bases had no gene match. CDR3 loop: CASSLTGEGGELFF. CDR3 coding DNA: TGTGCCAGCAGCTTGACAGGGGAAGGCGGGGAGCTGTTTTTT.

The chain recombines TRBV2 with TRBJ2-1; 10 bases line up with TRBD2. The CDR3 spans 15 residues. CDR1 is SNHLY and CDR2 is FYNNEI in the germline V gene. Losses at the gene ends were 4 bases for V and 15 bases for J; bases not matched to a gene: 15. CDR3 amino acids: CASSGGVSGRAVLFF. CDR3 nucleotide sequence: TGTGCCAGCAGTGGGGGGGTAAGCGGGAGGGCCGTTTTGTTCTTC.

The chain recombines TRBV6-1 with TRBJ2-1, with 9 positions matching TRBD1. V dropped 0 bases and J dropped 8; count of bases not matched to a gene: 5. The CDR3 is 15 amino acids. CDR1 is MNHNS, CDR2 SASEGT, per germline. The CDR3 coding sequence is TGTGCCAGCAGTGAAGCAGGACAGGGGTCGGATGAGCAGTTCTTC. This translates into CASSEAGQGSDEQFF.

This sequence joins TRBV7-9 and TRBJ2-1; D is ambiguous. Germline V gene data show CDR1 as SEHNR and CDR2 as FQNEAQ (reference sequence). Trimming removed 2 bases from V and 6 bases from J, with 11 bases in between. There are 14 residues in the CDR3. This chain's CDR3 is CASSLLPGFNEQFF. DNA for the CDR3: TGTGCCAGCAGCTTACTGCCCGGGTTCAATGAGCAGTTCTTC.

The genes are TRBV29-1 and TRBJ2-1; maybe TRBD1 (5 bases). Germline-derived CDR1 and CDR2 are SQVTM and ANQGSEA. There are 12 residues in the CDR3. Trimming removed 7 bases from V and 6 bases from J, with 13 bases in between. CDR3 sequence: CSASRQTNEQFF. The CDR3 bases are TGCAGCGCCTCCCGACAGACCAATGAGCAGTTCTTC.

The rearrangement links TRBV7-9 to TRBJ1-1; 7 nucleotides agree with TRBD1. This CDR3 has 18 residues. The germline V gene encodes CDR1 SEHNR and CDR2 FQNEAQ (reference sequence). V lost 5 bases to trimming and J lost 4 bases; unmatched junction nucleotides: 19. The CDR3 protein is CASSPTEGQWAGSTEAFF. The CDR3 nucleotides read TGTGCCAGCAGCCCAACCGAGGGACAGTGGGCGGGCTCCACTGAAGCTTTCTTT.

The V call is TRBV19, the J call TRBJ2-7; 7 bases map to TRBD2. Germline V gene data show CDR1 as LNHDA and CDR2 as SQIVND (reference sequence). The CDR3 consists of 11 residues. The CDR3 loop is CGGLSPPATYF. The CDR3 coding sequence is TGTGGGGGACTATCCCCCCCCGCCACGTACTTC.

The rearrangement joins TRBV9 to TRBJ2-1; 13 nucleotides agree with TRBD2. Germline CDR1 SGDLS, CDR2 YYNGEE. This CDR3 has 16 amino acids. The trim removed 2 bases at V and 4 bases at J, leaving 3 bases unmatched. The CDR3 nucleotides read TGTGCCAGCAGCGTCGGGACTAGCGGGAAATACAATGAGCAGTTCTTC. Protein product: CASSVGTSGKYNEQFF.

This clone came up many times. The V gene is TRBV6-1, the J gene TRBJ1-5; D perhaps matches TRBD1 (5 bases). Germline CDR1 MNHNS, CDR2 SASEGT. The CDR3 spans 15 residues. Between the trimmed V and J ends, which lost 3 bases and 2 bases, there was a span of 11 bases. The CDR3 DNA reads TGTGCCAGCAGTGATCTCGGGGGAGGCAATCAGCCCCAGCATTTT. Amino acid sequence: CASSDLGGGNQPQHF.

The chain's CDR3 is CSVGGRDYNEQFF. The CDR3 DNA sequence: TGCAGCGTTGGCGGGAGGGACTACAATGAGCAGTTCTTC. The chain is built from TRBV29-1 and TRBJ2-1; 9 bases agree with TRBD2. The CDR3 consists of 13 residues. J was trimmed by 3 bases and V by 4 bases; bases with no gene match: 1. Germline CDR1 reads SQVTM; CDR2 reads ANQGSEA.

The chain links TRBV5-1 to TRBJ2-5; D may be TRBD1 (5 bases). The germline V gene has CDR1 SGHRS and CDR2 YFSETQ. The CDR3 has 13 amino acids. The ends were cut back, 5 bases at V and 5 bases at J, with 13 bases in the middle. The CDR3 loop reads CASRGQGQETQYF. CDR3 sequence (DNA): TGCGCCAGCAGGGGGCAGGGCCAGGAGACCCAGTACTTC.

CDR3 loop: CASSRRAGASYEQYF. CDR3 coding DNA: TGTGCCAGCAGTCGCCGGGCGGGAGCCTCCTACGAGCAGTACTTC. The V gene is TRBV28, the J gene TRBJ2-7; 7 bases align to TRBD2. Germline lookup yields CDR1 MDHEN and CDR2 SYDVKM. The junction had 7 bases not matched to a gene; V was cut back by 5 bases and J by 0 bases. The CDR3 totals 15 residues.

The V call is TRBV12-5, the J call TRBJ2-1; 9 nucleotides match TRBD2. Germline V lookup: CDR1 LGHNT, CDR2 FRNRAP. The CDR3 is 18 residues long. With V trimmed by 0 bases and J by 0 bases, 6 bases remained unmatched. This CDR3 is CASGLVRTSDSSYNEQFF. CDR3 coding DNA: TGTGCTAGTGGTTTGGTAAGGACTAGCGACAGCTCCTACAATGAGCAGTTCTTC.

The chain links TRBV7-2 to TRBJ1-5; a possible D gene is TRBD1 (6 bases). Looked up from germline, CDR1 is SGHTA and CDR2 is FQGNSA. The V end was cut by 5 bases, the J end by 0 bases, with 14 bases between. The CDR3 consists of 16 residues. CDR3 nucleotide sequence: TGTGCCAGCAGCCTAAATCGAGGGGGTAGCAATCAGCCCCAGCATTTT. Translating gives CASSLNRGGSNQPQHF.

The CDR3 nucleotides are TGTGCCAGCAGCTTCGACAGGGGGTCCCACGAGCAGTACTTC. This sequence encodes CASSFDRGSHEQYF. The chain recombines TRBV7-8 with TRBJ2-7; 9 bases are a match to TRBD1. Trimming took 3 bases from V and 5 from J; bases not matched to a gene: 5. CDR3 size: 14 residues. Per germline, CDR1 SGHVS and CDR2 FQNEAQ.

This rearrangement joins TRBV9 to TRBJ2-3; 13 bases match TRBD2. V was pared by 0 bases and J by 1 base, with 5 bases of the junction left unmatched. CDR1 and CDR2 from the germline V gene are SGDLS and YYNGEE. The CDR3 has 18 amino acids. For the CDR3, the DNA is TGTGCCAGCAGCGTAGGACTAGCGGGAGGTCGGGGCACAGATACGCAGTATTTT. Protein: CASSVGLAGGRGTDTQYF.

The rearrangement uses TRBV28 and TRBJ2-1; 7 bases align to TRBD1. The CDR3 totals 14 residues. V shed 10 bases, J shed 1 base, and the junction held 7 bases outside the gene matches. CDR1 is MDHEN, CDR2 SYDVKM, per germline. The CDR3 sequence: CATLDRESYNEQFF. The CDR3, as DNA: TGTGCCACCCTTGACAGGGAGTCCTACAATGAGCAGTTCTTC.

V is TRBV30 and J is TRBJ2-7; D is perhaps TRBD2 (5 bases). This CDR3 comprises 13 residues. V gave up 0 bases and J gave up 6 bases, with 12 bases separating them. Germline V lookup: CDR1 GTSNPN, CDR2 SVGIG (reference sequence). CDR3 DNA sequence: TGTGCCTGGAGTGTACTAGAGAAATCCGAGCAGTACTTC. Amino acids: CAWSVLEKSEQYF.

The chain combines TRBV27 with TRBJ2-7, with 10 bases fitting TRBD2. V gave up 5 bases and J gave up 2 bases; unmatched junction bases: 9. Germline CDR1 reads MNHEY; CDR2 reads SMNVEV (reference sequence). The CDR3 has 16 residues. In DNA, the CDR3 is TGTGCCAGCAGTATATACACAGCGGGAGGGCCCTACGAGCAGTACTTC. As protein: CASSIYTAGGPYEQYF.

This chain links TRBV13 with TRBJ1-2; D unresolved. Trimming left V 6 bases short and J 6 bases short, with 20 bases between. There are 15 residues in the CDR3. CDR1 and CDR2 from the germline V gene are PRHDT and FYEKMQ (reference sequence). In DNA form, the CDR3 reads TGTGCCAGCAGTTTCTTCTCCCGTGCAGTCGATGGCTACACCTTC. It codes for CASSFFSRAVDGYTF.

V usage is TRBV6-5 and J usage is TRBJ2-7; 8 bases map to TRBD1. With 0 bases clipped from V and 2 bases from J, the junction kept 3 bases outside the gene matches. There are 15 residues in the CDR3. In germline, CDR1 is MNHEY, CDR2 SVGAGI. The CDR3: CASSYSWTGTYEQYF. The DNA for the CDR3 is TGTGCCAGCAGTTACTCCTGGACAGGGACCTACGAGCAGTACTTC.

The chain has TRBV28 and TRBJ1-4, with D maybe TRBD1 (5 bases). Trimming stripped 8 bases from V and 8 bases from J, with 18 bases between. The CDR3 has 14 amino acids. Germline lookup yields CDR1 MDHEN and CDR2 SYDVKM. CDR3 loop: CASRLWGREEKLFF. The CDR3 DNA reads TGTGCCAGCCGACTGTGGGGGAGGGAGGAAAAACTGTTTTTT.

This sequence joins TRBV5-4 and TRBJ2-2; weak D call: TRBD1 (5 bases). CDR1 is SGHNT and CDR2 is YYREEE in the germline V gene (reference sequence). This CDR3 region has 16 residues. Between the trimmed V and J ends, which lost 1 base and 4 bases, there was a span of 14 bases. CDR3 amino acids: CASSLTGRLGTGELFF. DNA of the CDR3: TGTGCCAGCAGCTTGACAGGACGGCTGGGCACCGGGGAGCTGTTTTTT.

V is TRBV29-1 and J is TRBJ2-2; D not certain. This CDR3 has 15 amino acids. Germline CDR1 and CDR2: SQVTM and ANQGSEA. V lost 3 bases to trimming and J lost 0 bases, with 11 bases between them. The CDR3 sequence: CSVDLREPNTGELFF. DNA of the CDR3: TGCAGCGTTGATCTAAGAGAGCCGAACACCGGGGAGCTGTTTTTT.

V usage is TRBV11-2 and J usage is TRBJ2-7, with 7 bases identical to TRBD2. The CDR3 runs to 16 residues. CDR1 is SGHAT and CDR2 is FQNNGV in the germline V gene. With 1 base clipped from V and 2 bases from J, the junction kept 8 bases outside the gene matches. The CDR3 sequence is CASSLALASGTYEQYF. CDR3 nucleotides: TGTGCCAGCAGCTTAGCCTTGGCTAGCGGAACCTACGAGCAGTACTTC.

This chain joins TRBV29-1 and TRBJ2-5, with a possible D match to TRBD1 (5 bases). This CDR3 has 14 residues. V was cut by 3 bases and J by 5 bases, with 16 bases left in between. Germline assignment: CDR1 SQVTM and CDR2 ANQGSEA. This CDR3 is CSVDLGVGWETQYF. The CDR3 bases are TGCAGCGTTGATTTAGGGGTGGGATGGGAGACCCAGTACTTC.

The chain carries TRBV5-8 and TRBJ2-2; the match to TRBD2 covers 7 bases. After removal of 4 bases from V and 5 bases from J, the junction contained 8 bases not matched to a gene. Germline lookup yields CDR1 SGHTS and CDR2 YDEGEE. The CDR3 is made up of 15 amino acids. The CDR3 loop is CASSGWLAATGELFF. As DNA, the CDR3 is TGTGCCAGCAGCGGGTGGCTAGCGGCGACCGGGGAGCTGTTTTTT.